A selection of T cell receptor beta chains follows, all from one sample in a study of T cell changes during pregnancy in multiple sclerosis. Some clones are missing from TCRdb's copy, which holds only in-frame ones; the method was immunoSEQ multiplex PCR. The table records over 35,000 clones, over 75% of them present only once. The specimen was CD8+ T cells from peripheral blood mononuclear cells, collected before pregnancy. Receptors were obtained from a female donor with multiple sclerosis, enrolled in a pregnancy study. The CDR3 runs from the conserved cysteine through the conserved F or W. Each record gives: clone size, V gene, CDR3 protein. A clone size is listed for some rows: how often the clone was seen (once, few, many), or a class if it is expanded.

. | TRBV6-5 | CASSYSEEPAEAFF
few | TRBV5-1 | CASSTYAGDTEAFF
. | TRBV2 | CASSEFLSYEQYF
. | TRBV6-5 | CASSYDDGSGNTIYF
. | TRBV28 | CASRTLDSSSGANVLTF
. | TRBV2 | CASRLVGAETEAFF
. | TRBV19 | CATRTGSRGTDTQYF
. | TRBV19 | CASSTTGTADSGNTIYF
. | TRBV15 | CATSSLTSGHYEQYF
. | TRBV27 | CASTGLGVTDTQYF
. | TRBV27 | CAVQGNTEAFF
. | TRBV4-1 | CASSQDRQGYNEQFF
. | TRBV5-6 | CASSSGTGGEQYF
. | TRBV9 | CASSAFSGQGIYGYTF
. | TRBV27 | CASSLALPPSTTIHGYTF
. | TRBV14 | CASSLSTGTEQYF
. | TRBV10-3 | CAINGGSGKSYGYTF
once | TRBV21-1 | CASSKAEGANVLTF
. | TRBV28 | CASSGEDRYYGYTF
. | TRBV6-1 | CASSGDLGGEKLFF
. | TRBV28 | CASSWTGVGNEQFF
. | TRBV13 | CASSFTYEQYF
. | TRBV19 | CASSPIRDTGELFF
. | TRBV28 | CASSLFSGNIYF
. | TRBV4-2 | CASSQEPGDYEQYF
. | TRBV27 | CASSYGYEQYF
. | TRBV29-1 | CSVGTVDTGELFF
. | TRBV9 | CASSVVAGPSNEQFF
. | TRBV27 | CASSPTQTGSYGYTF
. | TRBV11-2 | CASSSLAQIPHNEQFF